A selection of T cell receptor beta chains follows, all from one sample in a study of human T cells and chemical hapten exposure. A single record per CDR3 protein comes from TCRdb applying MiXCR to the RACE reads. This sample has over 50,000 distinct CDR3 sequences, with roughly 9.6% found just once. The sequencing here drew on whole blood, taken in connection with sensitization to the hapten diphenylcyclopropenone (DPC). These TCRs come from a woman between 40 and 55 years old with alopecia areata. Some clones in this sample may be carry-over from other donors' samples. Both conserved end residues are part of each CDR3. Fields, in order: V gene, D gene, J gene, clone size, CDR3 length, CDR3 DNA, CDR3 protein. A D gene is named only where the DNA matches it firmly. Rows give clone size only sometimes, using once, few, many, or a class for an expanded clone.

>TRBV24-1|.|TRBJ1-1|many|13
TGTGCCACCAGTGCCTCTGTCCACACTGAAGCTTTCTTT
CATSASVHTEAFF
>TRBV7-2|.|TRBJ2-1|many|15
TGTGCCAGCACCCGGTCTAGGGGCGATTACAATGAGCAGTTCTTC
CASTRSRGDYNEQFF
>TRBV29-1|.|TRBJ2-2|many|11
TGCAGCGTTCGGACCAACGGGGAGCTGTTTTTT
CSVRTNGELFF
>TRBV18|.|TRBJ2-3|few|16
TGTGCCAGCTCACCTAGTACCAGGGGCTTCACAGATACGCAGTATTTT
CASSPSTRGFTDTQYF
>TRBV2|.|TRBJ2-5|many|14
TGTGCCAGCAGCCGCAGGGGAAGCGGAGAGACCCAGTACTTC
CASSRRGSGETQYF
>TRBV29-1|.|TRBJ2-1|.|14
TGCAGCGTTGAAAGCGAGAGCTCCTACAATGAGCAGTTCTTC
CSVESESSYNEQFF
>TRBV2|.|TRBJ2-4|.|18
TGTGCCAGCAGTGAAGCGGAGATAGGCGGGCGGGCCAAAAACATTCAGTACTTC
CASSEAEIGGRAKNIQYF
>TRBV11-2|TRBD2|TRBJ2-5|few|17
TGTGCCAGCAGCTTAGGCTTCGTGGCTAGCGGGAGGGAGACCCAGTACTTC
CASSLGFVASGRETQYF
>TRBV19|.|TRBJ1-4|.|15
TGTGCCAGTAGTATTTCCGCGTCAACTAATGAAAAACTGTTTTTT
CASSISASTNEKLFF
>TRBV7-9|TRBD2|TRBJ2-3|many|16
TGTGCCAGCAGCTTAGGAAAGACTAGCCCCAAAGATACGCAGTATTTT
CASSLGKTSPKDTQYF
>TRBV7-9|TRBD2|TRBJ2-5|many|14
TGTGCCAGCAGCTCAGGACTAGCGGGAGAGACCCAGTACTTC
CASSSGLAGETQYF
>TRBV20-1|.|TRBJ2-7|.|16
TGCAGTGCTAGAGATTTCGGGGGCCAGAGCCATTACGAGCAGTACTTC
CSARDFGGQSHYEQYF
>TRBV6-5|.|TRBJ1-1|many|14
TGTGCCAGCAGTGGTACAGGGAAGGGCACTGAAGCTTTCTTT
CASSGTGKGTEAFF
>TRBV3-1|.|TRBJ1-1|.|13
TGTGCCAGCAGCCAAGTTTCCCGGACTGAAGCTTTCTTT
CASSQVSRTEAFF
>TRBV5-8|.|TRBJ2-5|.|13
TGTGCCAGCAAGGAGCGGCAGTTCGAGACCCAGTACTTC
CASKERQFETQYF
>TRBV28|.|TRBJ2-3|few|14
TGTGCCAGCAGTTGGGGCCCCTCAGGCGATACGCAGTATTTT
CASSWGPSGDTQYF
>TRBV20-1|TRBD2|TRBJ2-1|.|17
TGCAGTGCTAGAGATATTAGCGGGAGAAAATCCTACAATGAGCAGTTCTTC
CSARDISGRKSYNEQFF
>TRBV7-6|.|TRBJ2-3|many|13
TGTGCCAGCAGCTACGTTAGCACAGATACGCAGTATTTT
CASSYVSTDTQYF
>TRBV20-1|.|TRBJ2-7|few|17
TGCAGTGCTAGAGACCACCAAACAGGCCACAGCTCCTACGAGCAGTACTTC
CSARDHQTGHSSYEQYF
>TRBV3-1|.|TRBJ2-5|.|11
TGTGCCAGCAGCCTCCAAGAGATCCAGTACTTC
CASSLQEIQYF
>TRBV7-9|TRBD1|TRBJ1-2|few|15
TGTGCCAGCAGCTCCGGGACAGGGGGACTTCATGGCTACACCTTC
CASSSGTGGLHGYTF
>TRBV27|.|TRBJ2-4|.|16
TGTGCCAGCAGTCAGGACGGAAATCTAGCCAAAAACATTCAGTACTTC
CASSQDGNLAKNIQYF
>TRBV9|.|TRBJ2-7|.|13
TGTGCCAGCAGCGGAGGACCGGGGCACGAGCAGTACTTC
CASSGGPGHEQYF
>TRBV7-8|.|TRBJ1-5|.|15
TGTGCCAGCAGCTTAGGGCAGGGAGAATATCAGCCCCAGCATTTT
CASSLGQGEYQPQHF
>TRBV7-9|.|TRBJ1-2|many|15
TGTGCCAGCAGCTTAGGAACGGGAACGGGCTATGGCTACACCTTC
CASSLGTGTGYGYTF